The entry below describes one T cell receptor (beta chain). The antigen remains undetermined. Produced via immunoSEQ multiplex PCR; TCRdb's table is partial and in-frame only. The table includes about 160,000 clones, around 90% detected once. The sample is drawn from a study of cytomegalovirus exposure and HLA in healthy donors. General study findings and limits: According to a subsequent analysis, TCR clusters identified in the first cohort showed a tendency to co-occur across the roughly 120 validation repertoires.

This CDR3 has 15 residues. CDR1 is SNHLY, CDR2 FYNNEI, per germline. V lost 3 bases and J lost 5, with 14 bases in between. The gene calls are TRBV2 and TRBJ2-1; possible D gene TRBD1, 5 bases. Sequences were obtained from PBMCs. This receptor was identified in a woman under 30 in good health and CMV-seropositive. The CDR3 is CASSEDIRADNEQFF. DNA of the CDR3: TGTGCCAGCAGTGAGGACATTCGGGCGGACAATGAGCAGTTCTTC.